The next 23 T cell receptor beta chains were all read from a single sample in a study of cytomegalovirus exposure and HLA in healthy donors (TCRdb year 2017). The library relied on the immunoSEQ multiplex PCR assay. For the multiplex PCR, a mixture combining 60 forward primers for TCR Vbeta segments and 13 reverse primers for TCR Jbeta segments was used. Here the immuneACCESS table is served through TCRdb, limited to in-frame sequences with V and J called. Missing clones are a known gap in these copies; in checked studies unresolved V genes cover under half, and the rest lacks a known reason. For this sample there are about 140,000 clones; roughly 74% appear just once. The ten top clones hold more than 2.5% of the sample. The sample taken for sequencing was PBMCs. The receptors derive from a man in his forties or fifties in good health and CMV-seronegative.

The V and J genes are TRBV7-9 and TRBJ2-7; 8 positions match TRBD2. Trimming at V came to 8 bases and at J to 6 bases, leaving 6 bases not matched to a gene. Looked up from germline, CDR1 is SEHNR and CDR2 is FQNEAQ (reference sequence). The CDR3 spans 12 residues. The DNA for the CDR3 is TGTGCCAGCCAAACGGGAGGGAGCGAGCAGTACTTC. Translated, it gives CASQTGGSEQYF.

The chain joins TRBV27 to TRBJ2-7; D not certain. This CDR3 has 13 amino acids. Per the germline V gene, CDR1 is MNHEY and CDR2 is SMNVEV (reference sequence). With 9 bases removed from V and 0 bases from J, the gap between germline ends came to 12 bases. The CDR3 DNA sequence: TGTGCCAGTTCTGACTCGAGCTCCTACGAGCAGTACTTC. This translates into CASSDSSSYEQYF.

The chain employs TRBV13 and TRBJ1-6, with D perhaps TRBD1 (5 bases). Trimming stripped 0 bases from V and 5 bases from J, with 14 bases between. Germline V gene sequence: CDR1 PRHDT, CDR2 FYEKMQ (reference sequence). The CDR3 loop spans 17 amino acids. The CDR3 bases are TGTGCCAGCAGCTTAGGGCGTTTGGGGCACGATAATTCACCCCTCCACTTT. Translation: CASSLGRLGHDNSPLHF.

This sequence joins TRBV19 and TRBJ1-5; 7 positions match TRBD1. CDR3 length equals 14 residues. Germline CDR1 LNHDA, CDR2 SQIVND (reference sequence). The J segment lost 2 bases and the V segment lost 9 bases, leaving 7 bases of the junction unmatched. The chain's CDR3 is CASKTGAGNQPQHF. As DNA, the CDR3 is TGTGCCAGCAAAACAGGGGCAGGCAATCAGCCCCAGCATTTT. The entire variable domain, with the rest obtained from reference TRBV19 and TRBJ1-5, is as follows: DGGITQSPKYLFRKEGQNVTLSCEQNLNHDAMYWYRQDPGQGLRLIYYSQIVNDFQKGDIAEGYSVSREKKESFPLTVTSAQKNPTAFYLCASKTGAGNQPQHFGDGTRLSIL.

The CDR3 loop reads CASSFLRGFYNEQFF. The CDR3 DNA is TGTGCCAGCAGCTTTTTGCGGGGATTCTACAATGAGCAGTTCTTC. The genes are TRBV11-2 and TRBJ2-1; D might be TRBD2 (6 bases). Germline CDR1 is SGHAT and CDR2 is FQNNGV. V lost 3 bases, J lost 3 bases, and 12 bases lay in between. The CDR3 length is 15 residues.

J is TRBJ2-1 and V is TRBV5-1; 11 nucleotides match TRBD2. The length of the CDR3 is 18 residues. Looked up from germline, CDR1 is SGHRS and CDR2 is YFSETQ. J gave up 9 bases and V 4 bases, and 18 bases lay outside the gene matches. The CDR3 DNA is TGCGCCAGCAGCCTTAAGCCGACTAGCGGGGATGCCCGGGGTGAGCAGTTCTTC. Protein sequence: CASSLKPTSGDARGEQFF.

This clone was found a few times. The rearrangement uses TRBV2 and TRBJ2-7, with TRBD2 matching over 9 bases. CDR1 SNHLY and CDR2 FYNNEI come from the germline V gene. V lost 4 bases to trimming and J lost 7 bases; unmatched junction nucleotides: 17. The CDR3 has 17 residues. CDR3 residues: CASSVFRGGAAAEEQYF. Here the CDR3 DNA reads TGTGCCAGCAGTGTCTTTCGCGGGGGGGCTGCAGCGGAGGAGCAGTACTTC.

J is TRBJ2-7 and V is TRBV27; tentative D call: TRBD2 (7 bases). The V gene's germline CDR1 is MNHEY and CDR2 SMNVEV (reference sequence). V lost 7 bases, J lost 0 bases, and 19 bases lay in between. The CDR3 contains 16 residues. Here the CDR3 DNA reads TGTGCCAGCACCCCATCGGGGGGCCCCAGCTCCTACGAGCAGTACTTC. This gives the protein CASTPSGGPSSYEQYF.

V gene TRBV7-3 combines with J gene TRBJ2-5, with D uncertain. V lost 2 bases to trimming and J lost 1 base, with 5 bases between them. The germline gives CDR1 SGHTA, CDR2 FQGTGA. The CDR3 contains 13 residues. The CDR3 protein is CASSLASQETQYF. The CDR3 DNA is TGTGCCAGCAGCTTAGCCAGCCAAGAGACCCAGTACTTC.

This clone has a handful of counts. The chain uses TRBV27 and TRBJ1-2; D perhaps matches TRBD1 (6 bases). This CDR3 comprises 14 residues. CDR1 is MNHEY and CDR2 is SMNVEV in the germline V gene (reference sequence). V gave up 0 bases and J gave up 6 bases, with 11 bases separating them. CDR3 sequence: CASSLSTGPDGYTF. The DNA of the CDR3 is TGTGCCAGCAGTTTATCGACAGGCCCTGATGGCTACACCTTC.

The genes are TRBV19 and TRBJ2-7; a weak D match, TRBD2 (5 bases). With 4 bases removed from V and 0 bases from J, the gap between germline ends came to 7 bases. Germline V lookup: CDR1 LNHDA, CDR2 SQIVND (reference sequence). This CDR3 has 13 amino acids. The CDR3 loop reads CASSNRDSYEQYF. CDR3 coding DNA: TGTGCCAGTAGTAACCGGGACTCCTACGAGCAGTACTTC.

J is TRBJ2-5 and V is TRBV12-1; the D call in the table, TRBD2, was not verified against the DNA. TRBV12-1 is termed a pseudogene. This CDR3 is 15 amino acids long. Written as DNA, the CDR3 is TGTGCCAGCAGCTTTGATTTTGCGCGGCAAGAGACCCAGTACTTC. This gives the protein CASSFDFARQETQYF.

This sequence joins TRBV7-6 and TRBJ1-5; D gene ambiguous. The CDR3 extends over 13 amino acids. The V end was cut by 2 bases, the J end by 7 bases, with 9 bases between. Germline values: CDR1 SGHVS, CDR2 FNYEAQ. The CDR3 protein is CASSLLVGQPQHF. CDR3 nucleotides: TGTGCCAGCAGCTTACTAGTTGGACAGCCCCAGCATTTT.

The chain joins TRBV29-1 to TRBJ1-3; D ambiguous. Trimming stripped 8 bases from V and 0 bases from J, with 14 bases between. This CDR3 comprises 14 residues. The germline CDR1 and CDR2 sequences are SQVTM and ANQGSEA. The chain's CDR3 is CSFRDNLSGNTIYF. CDR3 nucleotides: TGCAGCTTTCGTGACAACCTCTCTGGAAACACCATATATTTT.

In its sample, this clone was seen a few times. The chain's CDR3 is CASSPRGETQYF. In nucleotides, the CDR3 is TGTGCCAGCAGCCCCAGGGGTGAGACCCAGTACTTC. This chain connects TRBV5-4 to TRBJ2-5; a possible D gene is TRBD1 (6 bases). V dropped 4 bases and J dropped 5 bases, with 9 bases sitting between them. Germline V lookup: CDR1 SGHNT, CDR2 YYREEE (reference sequence). This CDR3 is 12 amino acids long.

This chain joins TRBV5-1 and TRBJ1-1; possibly TRBD1 for D (5 bases). CDR1 and CDR2 from the germline V gene are SGHRS and YFSETQ. V lost 0 bases, J lost 2 bases, and 11 bases lay in between. The CDR3 extends over 15 amino acids. CDR3 in amino acids: CASSLGHRQNTEAFF. CDR3 bases: TGCGCCAGCAGCTTGGGCCACAGGCAAAACACTGAAGCTTTCTTT.

The CDR3 region is CASSIGGDYGYTF. In DNA form, the CDR3 reads TGTGCCAGTAGTATCGGGGGAGACTATGGCTACACCTTC. This chain connects TRBV19 to TRBJ1-2, with D perhaps matching TRBD1 (5 bases). V lost 3 bases, J lost 3 bases, and 8 bases lay in between. In germline, CDR1 is LNHDA, CDR2 SQIVND (reference sequence). The CDR3 extends over 13 amino acids.

The rearrangement uses TRBV6-1 and TRBJ2-7; 11 bases line up with TRBD1. CDR1 and CDR2 from the germline V gene are MNHNS and SASEGT. V dropped 2 bases and J dropped 5; count of bases not matched to a gene: 17. This CDR3 contains 19 residues. DNA of the CDR3: TGTGCCAGCAGTGAACCGTCCCTACTCGGACAGGGGGCTTACAACGAGCAGTACTTC. Its protein product is CASSEPSLLGQGAYNEQYF.

J is TRBJ2-7 and V is TRBV27; tentative D call: TRBD1 (5 bases). V lost 2 bases to trimming and J lost 6 bases, with 14 bases between them. Germline loops: CDR1 MNHEY, CDR2 SMNVEV (reference sequence). The CDR3 is made up of 14 amino acids. The chain's CDR3 is CASSLNGRAVEQYF. CDR3 DNA: TGTGCCAGCAGTTTAAATGGCAGGGCGGTCGAGCAGTACTTC.

The rearrangement joins TRBV5-1 to TRBJ2-7; 9 bases are shared with TRBD1. The CDR3 consists of 15 residues. V trimming: 0 bases; J trimming: 3 bases; junction bases outside the gene matches: 4. Germline V gives CDR1 SGHRS, CDR2 YFSETQ. The DNA of the CDR3 is TGCGCCAGCAGCTTGGCGGGACAGGGCTTCTACGAGCAGTACTTC. It encodes CASSLAGQGFYEQYF.

J is TRBJ1-4 and V is TRBV5-1; a weak D match, TRBD1 (5 bases). Trimming removed 2 bases from V and 7 bases from J, with 12 bases in between. Germline CDR1 is SGHRS and CDR2 is YFSETQ. This CDR3 has 14 amino acids. DNA of the CDR3: TGCGCCAGCAGCTTCCAGGGAGGTTCTGAAAAACTGTTTTTT. This sequence encodes CASSFQGGSEKLFF.

The gene calls are TRBV27 and TRBJ1-3, with 9 bases aligning to TRBD1. Trimming at V came to 0 bases and at J to 5 bases, leaving 2 bases not matched to a gene. CDR3 size: 15 residues. The germline V gene encodes CDR1 MNHEY and CDR2 SMNVEV (reference sequence). This CDR3 reads CASSLSGTGRNTIYF. The DNA for the CDR3 is TGTGCCAGCAGTTTATCGGGGACAGGGAGAAACACCATATATTTT.

V and J are TRBV10-3 and TRBJ2-2; D possibly corresponds to TRBD1 (6 bases). CDR3 size: 15 residues. CDR1 is ENHRY and CDR2 is SYGVKD in the germline V gene. Trimming took off 8 bases at V and 1 base at J, with 14 bases between the two ends. The CDR3 region is CAIRTGSGNTGELFF. Written as DNA, the CDR3 is TGTGCCATCCGTACAGGGTCGGGGAACACCGGGGAGCTGTTTTTT.